This record looks at one TCR beta chain sequence and its context. This entry is derived from a study of CD8+CD57+ T cells in acquired aplastic anemia. Sequenced patients had shown CD8+CD57+ cell expansion by flow cytometry. V was pared by 3 bases and J by 1 base, with 22 bases between. The CDR3 runs 18 residues. Looked up from germline, CDR1 is LGHNA and CDR2 is YNFKEQ. Genomic DNA served as template for TCR beta VDJ and CDR3 profiling. From the reads, TCRdb called clonotypes with MiXCR, one entry per CDR3 protein. The sample has around 430,000 distinct CDR3 sequences; around 32% are singletons. The clonotype originates from a human donor with aplastic anemia. The sample taken for sequencing was sorted CD4+, CD8+, or CD8+CD57+ T cells (not recorded which) from PBMCs. V and J are TRBV4-2 and TRBJ2-7, with a weak D call TRBD1 (5 bases). The DNA of the CDR3 is TGTGCCAGCAGCCATCCCACCGATTGGACACAGCCATCCTACGAGCAGTACTTC. Translation gives CASSHPTDWTQPSYEQYF.